The T cell receptor beta chain described here comes from a study of CD4 T cells in relation to SARS-CoV-2 and coronaviruses. Study outcomes and limitations: The cross-reactivity analysis covered only spike protein, not other viral proteins.

Clones were read by immunoSEQ multiplex PCR, and TCRdb kept only the in-frame ones, dropping some. The sample lists 16,000 or so clones; 70% to 80% were seen once. This CDR3 comprises 14 residues. Germline CDR1 reads MNHEY; CDR2 reads SVGAGI. V gave up 4 bases and J gave up 1 base, with 10 bases separating them. Unexposed donor CD4+ T cells date from about 2011-2018, before the COVID-19 pandemic. The cells were cultured for about ten days before CD4+ T cells were isolated. Unexposed-donor CD4+ T cells were probed with SARS-CoV-2 S/N and four cold-coronavirus spikes, cells permitting. Fresh IL-2 medium replaced half the medium on days 3 and 7. This clone was seen a single time. Antigen: not known.

The chain couples TRBV6-5 to TRBJ1-1; D gene ambiguous. The sequence was collected from a human donor in good health. Sample: CD4+ T cells from PBMCs, cultured in vitro. CDR3 in amino acids: CASSFGGANTEAFF. The DNA for the CDR3 is TGTGCCAGCAGTTTCGGAGGAGCGAACACTGAAGCTTTCTTT.